Each of the 22 T cell receptor beta chains below was sequenced from the same sample in a study of T cell responses to AZD1222 COVID-19 vaccine. Libraries were prepared by immunoSEQ multiplex PCR; TCRdb keeps only in-frame clonotypes and omits some of them. The sample has about 140,000 clones, roughly 89% seen once; the top ten hold about 7.5%. Sequencing used peripheral blood, obtained 28 days after the second dose of the MenACWY control vaccine. These receptors were obtained from an adult who received the MenACWY meningococcal vaccine as a control.

V usage is TRBV11-2 and J usage is TRBJ2-7; maybe TRBD2 (6 bases). Trimming cost V 7 bases and J 3 bases, with 16 bases left between them. The CDR3 extends over 14 amino acids. The germline CDR1 and CDR2 sequences are SGHAT and FQNNGV. Here the CDR3 DNA reads TGTGCCAGCACTCTGGGGGGAGACGGCTACGAGCAGTACTTC. Its protein is CASTLGGDGYEQYF.

The gene calls are TRBV9 and TRBJ1-2; 11 bases align to TRBD1. V lost 2 bases, J lost 4 bases, and 4 bases stayed unmatched. The CDR3 contains 15 residues. The germline CDR1 and CDR2 sequences are SGDLS and YYNGEE. CDR3 DNA: TGTGCCAGCAGCGTTTCGGACAGGGGGCTCTATGGCTACACCTTC. This translates into CASSVSDRGLYGYTF.

The genes are TRBV4-3 and TRBJ2-3; no reliable D call. The CDR3 contains 15 residues. The V end lost 0 bases, the J end lost 3 bases, and 10 bases lay between the germline ends. The germline CDR1 and CDR2 sequences are LGHNA and YSLEER. The DNA of the CDR3 is TGCGCCAGCAGCCAAGATGGACCCGGGACAGATACGCAGTATTTT. Its translation: CASSQDGPGTDTQYF.

This chain links TRBV15 with TRBJ1-5; D is possibly TRBD1 (6 bases). The CDR3 totals 17 residues. CDR1 LNHNV and CDR2 YYDKDF come from the germline V gene (reference sequence). The V gene lost 1 base and the J gene lost 0 bases, with 13 bases spanning the gap. The DNA of the CDR3 is TGTGCCACCAGCAGAGCTGGACAGCCGACTAGCAATCAGCCCCAGCATTTT. It is translated as CATSRAGQPTSNQPQHF.

The J gene is TRBJ1-1, the V gene TRBV29-1; D unclear. V was cut by 3 bases and J by 3 bases, with 11 bases left in between. This CDR3 has 13 amino acids. Germline V gene lookup returns CDR1 SQVTM and CDR2 ANQGSEA. The CDR3 DNA reads TGCAGCGTTGACACGCGGCGGGACACTGAAGCTTTCTTT. Protein product: CSVDTRRDTEAFF.

This chain joins TRBV2 and TRBJ2-7, with TRBD2 identical over 11 bases. Germline CDR1 reads SNHLY; CDR2 reads FYNNEI. Unmatched junction bases numbered 14, after V lost 10 bases and J lost 6 bases. The length of the CDR3 is 15 residues. In DNA, the CDR3 is TGTGCCACCCATGTTTCAGGACTAGCGGGCCTCGAGCAGTACTTC. It codes for CATHVSGLAGLEQYF. Supplemented by reference TRBV2 and TRBJ2-7, the full variable domain reads EPEVTQTPSHQVTQMGQEVILRCVPISNHLYFYWYRQILGQKVEFLVSFYNNEISEKSEIFDDQFSVERPDGSNFTLKIRSTKLEDSAMYFCATHVSGLAGLEQYFGPGTRLTVT.

The rearrangement joins TRBV6-5 to TRBJ2-7, with 7 positions matching TRBD1. The CDR3 spans 15 residues. The junction had 9 bases not matched to a gene; V was cut back by 2 bases and J by 5 bases. Germline V gene sequence: CDR1 MNHEY, CDR2 SVGAGI. CDR3 sequence (DNA): TGTGCCAGCAGTTACCGGCCCGTAGGGGGCAACGAGCAGTACTTC. Protein sequence: CASSYRPVGGNEQYF.

This sequence joins TRBV6-5 and TRBJ1-2; D uncertain. Trimming stripped 4 bases from V and 4 bases from J, with 16 bases between. The CDR3 sequence is 15 residues long. Germline-derived CDR1 and CDR2 are MNHEY and SVGAGI. CDR3 DNA sequence: TGTGCCAGCAGTTTCCGGCAGAACCCGCCCTATGGCTACACCTTC. Protein: CASSFRQNPPYGYTF.

The chain couples TRBV6-5 to TRBJ2-4; D perhaps matches TRBD1 (6 bases). The CDR3 totals 14 residues. CDR1 and CDR2 (germline): MNHEY, SVGAGI. With 5 bases removed from V and 7 bases from J, the gap between germline ends came to 15 bases. The CDR3 DNA sequence: TGTGCCAGCAGTACGCTTACAGGGACCAACATTCAGTACTTC. Translation gives CASSTLTGTNIQYF.

The V gene is TRBV7-2, the J gene TRBJ1-3; D is ambiguous. In germline, CDR1 is SGHTA, CDR2 FQGNSA. V lost 3 bases and J lost 0, with 12 bases in between. This CDR3 is 16 amino acids long. CDR3 loop: CASSFGVLISGNTIYF. The CDR3 DNA reads TGTGCCAGCAGCTTTGGAGTCCTAATCTCTGGAAACACCATATATTTT.

The genes are TRBV7-8 and TRBJ2-1; D not certain. The CDR3 sequence is 16 residues long. Germline V gene lookup returns CDR1 SGHVS and CDR2 FQNEAQ. Trimming removed 2 bases at V and 4 bases at J, with 15 bases between. CDR3 loop: CASSLRSGDLYNEQFF. The CDR3 DNA is TGTGCCAGCAGCTTAAGGTCCGGAGACCTATACAATGAGCAGTTCTTC.

The chain joins TRBV3-1 (or the pseudogene TRBV3-2) to TRBJ2-5; 9 nucleotides align to TRBD2. The CDR3 totals 18 residues. CDR1 LGHDT and CDR2 YNNKEL come from the germline V gene (reference sequence). V shed 4 bases and J 0 bases; nucleotides not matched to a gene: 12. The CDR3 sequence: CASSPLPPSGAYQETQYF. Written as DNA, the CDR3 is TGTGCCAGCAGCCCCCTGCCTCCTAGCGGGGCCTACCAAGAGACCCAGTACTTC.

The V and J genes are TRBV11-1 and TRBJ1-6; D is ambiguous. The CDR3 totals 14 residues. Trimming took off 3 bases at V and 8 bases at J, with 11 bases between the two ends. Germline V gene lookup returns CDR1 SGHAT and CDR2 FQDESV (reference sequence). The CDR3 sequence is CASSFGGWHSPLHF. CDR3 DNA sequence: TGTGCCAGCAGCTTTGGAGGGTGGCATTCACCCCTCCACTTT. Drawing the rest from reference TRBV11-1 and TRBJ1-6, the complete variable domain is EAEVAQSPRYKITEKSQAVAFWCDPISGHATLYWYRQILGQGPELLVQFQDESVVDDSQLPKDRFSAERLKGVDSTLKIQPAELGDSAMYLCASSFGGWHSPLHFGNGTRLTVT.

The gene calls are TRBV21-1 and TRBJ1-4. TRBV21-1 is assigned pseudogene status. The CDR3 extends over 15 amino acids. The CDR3: CASSNLDAHWEKLFF. The CDR3, as DNA: TGTGCCAGCAGCAACCTCGATGCGCATTGGGAAAAACTGTTTTTT.

This chain joins TRBV7-2 and TRBJ2-7; 7 bases align to TRBD1. Looked up from germline, CDR1 is SGHTA and CDR2 is FQGNSA. V was clipped by 5 bases and J by 3 bases; unmatched bases: 7. This CDR3 has 14 amino acids. The DNA for the CDR3 is TGTGCCAGCAGCCCGAGACAGGGTTTCTACGAGCAGTACTTC. Amino acids: CASSPRQGFYEQYF.

The chain employs TRBV4-3 and TRBJ2-5, with D possibly being TRBD1 or TRBD2 (5 bases each). The V and J ends lost 5 bases and 1 base respectively, with 11 bases between them. The CDR3 is made up of 14 amino acids. Germline CDR1 is LGHNA and CDR2 is YSLEER. CDR3 DNA sequence: TGCGCCAGCAGCTGGACCGGGACCCAAGAGACCCAGTACTTC. It translates to CASSWTGTQETQYF.

This clone was counted once. This chain links TRBV5-1 with TRBJ2-7; the D gene is possibly TRBD2 (7 bases). There are 13 residues in the CDR3. V lost 6 bases to trimming and J lost 5 bases, with 15 bases between them. Germline V CDR1 and CDR2: SGHRS, YFSETQ. This chain's CDR3 is CASTAGALDEQYF. DNA of the CDR3: TGCGCCAGCACGGCGGGGGCGTTGGACGAGCAGTACTTC.

This clone has only one observation. The chain recombines TRBV7-2 with TRBJ2-4; 8 bases align to TRBD2. Per germline, CDR1 SGHTA and CDR2 FQGNSA. The length of the CDR3 is 17 residues. V shed 5 bases, J shed 7 bases, and the junction held 16 bases outside the gene matches. The CDR3 DNA follows: TGTGCCAGCAGCCCGGCAAGCGGGAGATGGGTCGGGAACATTCAGTACTTC. Translation gives CASSPASGRWVGNIQYF.

V usage is TRBV29-1 and J usage is TRBJ2-1; D unresolved. Trimming pared 3 bases from V and 8 bases from J, leaving 14 bases between. Germline V lookup: CDR1 SQVTM, CDR2 ANQGSEA. The CDR3 totals 13 residues. For the CDR3, the DNA is TGCAGCGTTGACGGCCTACCGGGCGATGAGCAGTTCTTC. The encoded protein is CSVDGLPGDEQFF.

This clone showed up just once. The chain is built from TRBV24-1 and TRBJ2-3, with 9 bases matching TRBD1. Unmatched junction bases numbered 17, after V lost 4 bases and J lost 4 bases. The germline V gene encodes CDR1 KGHDR and CDR2 SFDVKD. The CDR3 consists of 19 residues. CDR3 in amino acids: CATSDPTLASGTGPDTQYF. The CDR3 bases are TGTGCCACCAGTGACCCCACTCTCGCCTCCGGGACAGGGCCAGATACGCAGTATTTT.

The genes are TRBV6-5 and TRBJ1-3, with D possibly TRBD1 on 5 matching bases. The length of the CDR3 is 14 residues. CDR1 is MNHEY and CDR2 is SVGAGI in the germline V gene. Trimming took 4 bases from V and 1 from J, leaving 8 bases between them. The CDR3 DNA sequence: TGTGCCAGCAGTTTAGGGGTATCTGGAAACACCATATATTTT. It is translated as CASSLGVSGNTIYF.

The chain carries TRBV12-3 or TRBV12-4 and TRBJ2-3, with unresolved D. With 6 bases removed from V and 7 bases from J, the gap between germline ends came to 11 bases. The CDR3 runs 12 residues. The CDR3 region has the DNA TGTGCCAGCAGCAAAAGCGCGAATACGCAGTATTTT. Its protein is CASSKSANTQYF.